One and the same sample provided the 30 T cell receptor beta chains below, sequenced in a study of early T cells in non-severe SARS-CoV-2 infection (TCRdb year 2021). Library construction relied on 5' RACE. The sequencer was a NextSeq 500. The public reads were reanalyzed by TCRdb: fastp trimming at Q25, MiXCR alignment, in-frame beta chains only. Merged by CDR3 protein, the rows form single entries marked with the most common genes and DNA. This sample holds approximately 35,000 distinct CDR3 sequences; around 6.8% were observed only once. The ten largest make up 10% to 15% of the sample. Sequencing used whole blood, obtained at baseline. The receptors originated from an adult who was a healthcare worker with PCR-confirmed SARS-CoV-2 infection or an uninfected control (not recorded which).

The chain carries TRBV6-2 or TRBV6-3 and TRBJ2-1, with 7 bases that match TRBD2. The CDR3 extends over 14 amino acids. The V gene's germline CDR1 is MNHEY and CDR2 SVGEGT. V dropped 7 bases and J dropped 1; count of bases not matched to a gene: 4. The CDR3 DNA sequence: TGTGCCAGCAAACAGCGGGATTCCTACAATGAGCAGTTCTTC. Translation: CASKQRDSYNEQFF.

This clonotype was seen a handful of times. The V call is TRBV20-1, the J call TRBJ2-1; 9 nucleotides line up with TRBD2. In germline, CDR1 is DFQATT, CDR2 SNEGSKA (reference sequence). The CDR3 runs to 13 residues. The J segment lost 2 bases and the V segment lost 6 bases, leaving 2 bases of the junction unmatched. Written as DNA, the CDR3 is TGCAGTGCCCGGACTAGCGCCTACAATGAGCAGTTCTTC. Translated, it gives CSARTSAYNEQFF.

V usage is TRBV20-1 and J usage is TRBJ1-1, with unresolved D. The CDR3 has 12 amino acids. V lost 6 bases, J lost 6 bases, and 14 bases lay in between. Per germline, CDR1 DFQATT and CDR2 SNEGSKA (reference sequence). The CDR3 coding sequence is TGCAGTGCCCCCGAGTTTCGGGCTGAAGCTTTCTTT. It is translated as CSAPEFRAEAFF.

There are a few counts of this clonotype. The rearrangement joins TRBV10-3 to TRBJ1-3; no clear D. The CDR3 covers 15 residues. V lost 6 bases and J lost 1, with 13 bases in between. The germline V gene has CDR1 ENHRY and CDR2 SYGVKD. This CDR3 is CAIRNDPGSGNTIYF. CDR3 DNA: TGTGCCATCAGGAACGATCCGGGTTCTGGAAACACCATATATTTT.

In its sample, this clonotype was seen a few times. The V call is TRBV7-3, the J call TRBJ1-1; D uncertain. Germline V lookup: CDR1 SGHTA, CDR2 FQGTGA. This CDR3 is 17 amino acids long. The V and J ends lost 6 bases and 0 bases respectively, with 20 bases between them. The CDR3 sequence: CASSQNGGLGMNTEAFF. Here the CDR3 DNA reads TGTGCCAGCAGTCAAAACGGTGGGTTGGGGATGAACACTGAAGCTTTCTTT.

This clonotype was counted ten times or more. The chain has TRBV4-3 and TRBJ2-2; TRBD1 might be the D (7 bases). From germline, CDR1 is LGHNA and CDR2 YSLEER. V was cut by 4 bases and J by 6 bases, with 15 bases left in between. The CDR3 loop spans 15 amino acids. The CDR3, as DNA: TGCGCCAGCAGCCGTCTTCAGGGGGAGGCCGGGGAGCTGTTTTTT. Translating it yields CASSRLQGEAGELFF.

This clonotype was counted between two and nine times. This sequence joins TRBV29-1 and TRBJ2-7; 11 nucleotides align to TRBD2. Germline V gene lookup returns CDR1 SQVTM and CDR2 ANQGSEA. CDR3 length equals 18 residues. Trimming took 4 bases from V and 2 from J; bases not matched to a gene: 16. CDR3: CSVVSPAPTSGRTYEQYV. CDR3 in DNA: TGCAGCGTTGTGTCCCCCGCCCCAACTAGCGGGAGAACCTACGAGCAGTACGTC.

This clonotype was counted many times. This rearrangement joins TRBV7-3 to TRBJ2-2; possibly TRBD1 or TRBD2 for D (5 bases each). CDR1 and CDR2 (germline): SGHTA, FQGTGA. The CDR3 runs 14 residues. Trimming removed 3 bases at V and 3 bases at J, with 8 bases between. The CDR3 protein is CASSLGEYTGELFF. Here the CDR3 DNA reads TGTGCCAGCAGCTTGGGGGAGTACACCGGGGAGCTGTTTTTT.

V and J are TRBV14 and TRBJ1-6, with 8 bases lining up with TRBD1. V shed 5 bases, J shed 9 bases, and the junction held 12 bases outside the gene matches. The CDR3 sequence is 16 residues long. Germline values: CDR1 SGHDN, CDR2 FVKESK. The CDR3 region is CASSDTRTGLGSPLHF. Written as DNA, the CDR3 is TGTGCCAGCAGCGATACCCGGACAGGGTTAGGTTCACCCCTCCACTTT.

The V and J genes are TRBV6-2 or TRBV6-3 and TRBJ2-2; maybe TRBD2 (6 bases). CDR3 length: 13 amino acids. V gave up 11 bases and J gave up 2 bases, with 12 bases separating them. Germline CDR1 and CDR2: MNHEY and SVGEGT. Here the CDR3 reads CAGRQANTGELFF. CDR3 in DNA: TGTGCCGGGAGGCAGGCCAACACCGGGGAGCTGTTTTTT.

CDR3 nucleotide sequence: TGCGCCAGCAGCCAACTATCGACAGGGTACACTGAAGCTTTCTTT. Amino acids: CASSQLSTGYTEAFF. This chain connects TRBV4-1 to TRBJ1-1; 7 bases line up with TRBD1. Germline V CDR1 and CDR2: MGHRA, YSYEKL. The CDR3 length is 15 residues. V lost 2 bases, J lost 3 bases, and 6 bases stayed unmatched.

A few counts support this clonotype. The CDR3 here is CASSSLAGVGTDTQYF. Here the CDR3 DNA reads TGTGCCAGCAGCTCCCTAGCGGGAGTTGGCACAGATACGCAGTATTTT. The chain employs TRBV7-6 and TRBJ2-3; TRBD2 aligns across 10 bases. This CDR3 region has 16 residues. CDR1 and CDR2 (germline): SGHVS, FNYEAQ. The ends lost 4 bases at V and 1 base at J; junction bases unmatched: 5.

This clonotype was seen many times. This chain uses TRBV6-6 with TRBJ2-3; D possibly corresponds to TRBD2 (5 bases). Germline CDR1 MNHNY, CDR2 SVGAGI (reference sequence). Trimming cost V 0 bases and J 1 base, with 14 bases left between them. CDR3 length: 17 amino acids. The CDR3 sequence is CASSYSSRGFGTDTQYF. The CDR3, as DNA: TGTGCCAGCAGTTACTCGAGTAGAGGGTTCGGCACAGATACGCAGTATTTT.

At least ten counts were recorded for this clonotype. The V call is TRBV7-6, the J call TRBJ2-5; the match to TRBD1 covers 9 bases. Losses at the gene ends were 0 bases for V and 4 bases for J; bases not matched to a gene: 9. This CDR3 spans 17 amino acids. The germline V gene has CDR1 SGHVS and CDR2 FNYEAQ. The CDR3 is CASSLAVSGQGGETQYF. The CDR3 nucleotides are TGTGCCAGCAGCTTAGCGGTTTCGGGACAGGGTGGAGAGACCCAGTACTTC.

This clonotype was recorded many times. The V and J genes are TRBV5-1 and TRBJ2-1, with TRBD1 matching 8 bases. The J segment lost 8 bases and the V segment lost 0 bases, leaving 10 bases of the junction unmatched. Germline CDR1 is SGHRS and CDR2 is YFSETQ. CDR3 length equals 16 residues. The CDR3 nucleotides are TGCGCCAGCAGCTTGGAGAACAGGGGGAGGTTCGATGAGCAGTTCTTC. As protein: CASSLENRGRFDEQFF.

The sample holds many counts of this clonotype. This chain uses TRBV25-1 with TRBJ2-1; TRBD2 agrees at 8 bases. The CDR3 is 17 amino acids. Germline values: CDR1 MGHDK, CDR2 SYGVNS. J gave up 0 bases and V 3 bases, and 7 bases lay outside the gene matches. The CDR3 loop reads CASSDTAGTSSYNEQFF. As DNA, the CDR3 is TGTGCCAGCAGTGATACAGCCGGGACTAGCTCCTACAATGAGCAGTTCTTC.

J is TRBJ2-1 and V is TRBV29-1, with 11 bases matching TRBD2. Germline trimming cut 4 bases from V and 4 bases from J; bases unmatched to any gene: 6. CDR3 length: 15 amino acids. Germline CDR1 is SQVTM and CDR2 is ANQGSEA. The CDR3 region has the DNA TGCAGCGTTGGGGGACTAGCGGCGAATTACAATGAGCAGTTCTTC. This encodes CSVGGLAANYNEQFF.

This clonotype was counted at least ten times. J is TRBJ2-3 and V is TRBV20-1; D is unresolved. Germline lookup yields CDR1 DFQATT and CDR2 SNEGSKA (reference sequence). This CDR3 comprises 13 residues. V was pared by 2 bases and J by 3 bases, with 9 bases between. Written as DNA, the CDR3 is TGCAGTGCTAGATCAACCATTACAGATACGCAGTATTTT. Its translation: CSARSTITDTQYF.

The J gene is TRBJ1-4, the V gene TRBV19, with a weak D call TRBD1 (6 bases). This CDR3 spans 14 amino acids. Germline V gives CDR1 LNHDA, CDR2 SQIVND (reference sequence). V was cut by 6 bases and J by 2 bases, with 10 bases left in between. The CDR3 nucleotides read TGTGCCAGTAGAAACAGGGAGACTAATGAAAAACTGTTTTTT. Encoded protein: CASRNRETNEKLFF.

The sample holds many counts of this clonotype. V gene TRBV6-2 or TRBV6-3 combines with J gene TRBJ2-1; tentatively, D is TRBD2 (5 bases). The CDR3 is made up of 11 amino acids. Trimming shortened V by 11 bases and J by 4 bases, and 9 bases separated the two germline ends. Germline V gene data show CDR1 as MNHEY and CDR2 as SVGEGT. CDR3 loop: CASWRYNEQFF. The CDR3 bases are TGTGCCTCGTGGAGGTACAATGAGCAGTTCTTC.

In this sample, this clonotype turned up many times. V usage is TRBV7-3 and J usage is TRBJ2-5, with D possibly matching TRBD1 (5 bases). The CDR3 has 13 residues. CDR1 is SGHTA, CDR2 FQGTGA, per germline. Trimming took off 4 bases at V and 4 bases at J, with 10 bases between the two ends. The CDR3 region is CASSYDRGETQYF. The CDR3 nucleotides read TGTGCCAGCAGCTACGACAGAGGAGAGACCCAGTACTTC. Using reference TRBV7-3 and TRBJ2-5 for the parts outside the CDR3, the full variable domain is GAGVSQTPSNKVTEKGKYVELRCDPISGHTALYWYRQSLGQGPEFLIYFQGTGAADDSGLPNDRFFAVRPEGSVSTLKIQRTERGDSAVYLCASSYDRGETQYFGPGTRLLVL.

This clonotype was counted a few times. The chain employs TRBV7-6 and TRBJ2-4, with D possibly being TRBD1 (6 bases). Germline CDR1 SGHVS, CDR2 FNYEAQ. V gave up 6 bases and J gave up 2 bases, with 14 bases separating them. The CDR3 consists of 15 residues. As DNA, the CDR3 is TGTGCCAGCAGTAAAACAGGGAGTTCCAAAAACATTCAGTACTTC. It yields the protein CASSKTGSSKNIQYF.

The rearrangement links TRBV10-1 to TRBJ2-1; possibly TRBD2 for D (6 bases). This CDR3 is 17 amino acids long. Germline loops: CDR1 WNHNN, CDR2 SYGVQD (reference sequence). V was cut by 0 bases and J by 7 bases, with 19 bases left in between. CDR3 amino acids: CASSESVLARWGNEQFF. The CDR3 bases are TGCGCCAGCAGTGAGTCGGTTCTAGCGCGTTGGGGGAATGAGCAGTTCTTC.

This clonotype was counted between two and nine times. The CDR3 bases are TGTGCCAGTACGGAGAACACTGAAGCTTTCTTT. Its protein is CASTENTEAFF. The chain uses TRBV7-9 and TRBJ1-1; no clear D. V gave up 9 bases and J gave up 1 base, with 6 bases separating them. Germline-derived CDR1 and CDR2 are SEHNR and FQNEAQ (reference sequence). This CDR3 spans 11 amino acids. The complete variable domain, with remaining parts taken from reference TRBV7-9 and TRBJ1-1, reads DTGVSQNPRHKITKRGQNVTFRCDPISEHNRLYWYRQTLGQGPEFLTYFQNEAQLEKSRLLSDRFSAERPKGSFSTLEIQRTEQGDSAMYLCASTENTEAFFGQGTRLTVV.

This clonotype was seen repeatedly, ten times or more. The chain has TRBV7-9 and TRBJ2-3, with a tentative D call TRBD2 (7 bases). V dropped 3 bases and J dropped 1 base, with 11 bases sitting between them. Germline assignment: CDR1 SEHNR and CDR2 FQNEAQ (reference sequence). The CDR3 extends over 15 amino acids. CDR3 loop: CASSFGGPGTDTQYF. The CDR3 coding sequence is TGTGCCAGCAGCTTCGGGGGGCCGGGCACAGATACGCAGTATTTT.

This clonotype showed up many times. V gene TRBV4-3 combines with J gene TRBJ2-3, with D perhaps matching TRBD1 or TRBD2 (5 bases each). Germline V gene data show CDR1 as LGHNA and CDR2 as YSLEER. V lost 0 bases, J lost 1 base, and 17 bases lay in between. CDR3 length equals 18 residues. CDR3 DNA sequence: TGCGCCAGCAGCCAAGATTCTACCGGGACCGGTGGCACAGATACGCAGTATTTT. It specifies CASSQDSTGTGGTDTQYF.

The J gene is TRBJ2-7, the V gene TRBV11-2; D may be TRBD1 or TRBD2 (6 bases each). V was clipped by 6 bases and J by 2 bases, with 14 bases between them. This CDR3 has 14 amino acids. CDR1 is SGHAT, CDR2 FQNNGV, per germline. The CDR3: CASSLLRGAYEQYF. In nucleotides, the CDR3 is TGTGCCAGCAGTCTCCTAAGGGGGGCCTACGAGCAGTACTTC.

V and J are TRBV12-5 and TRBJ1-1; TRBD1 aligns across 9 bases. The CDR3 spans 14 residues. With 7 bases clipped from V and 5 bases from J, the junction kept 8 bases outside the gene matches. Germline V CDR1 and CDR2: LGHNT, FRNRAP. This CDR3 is CASDCRQGGTEAFF. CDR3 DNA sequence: TGTGCTAGTGATTGTAGACAGGGGGGGACTGAAGCTTTCTTT.

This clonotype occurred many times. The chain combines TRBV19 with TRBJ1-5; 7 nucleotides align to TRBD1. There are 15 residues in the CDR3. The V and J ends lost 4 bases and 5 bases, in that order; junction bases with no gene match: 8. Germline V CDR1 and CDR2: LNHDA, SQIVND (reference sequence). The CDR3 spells CASSKDREGHQPQHF. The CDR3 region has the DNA TGTGCCAGTAGTAAAGACAGGGAAGGGCATCAGCCCCAGCATTTT.

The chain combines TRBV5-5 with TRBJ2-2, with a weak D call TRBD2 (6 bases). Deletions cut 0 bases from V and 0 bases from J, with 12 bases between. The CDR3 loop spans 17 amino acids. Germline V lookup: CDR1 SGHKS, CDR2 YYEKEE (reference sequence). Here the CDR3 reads CASSLEVWGANTGELFF. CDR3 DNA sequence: TGTGCCAGCAGCTTGGAAGTTTGGGGGGCGAACACCGGGGAGCTGTTTTTT.